The rows below give T cell receptor beta chains drawn from one sample of a study of breast tumors, draining lymph nodes, adjacent tissues. TCRdb independently ran MiXCR on the multiplex PCR reads; one entry per CDR3 protein. Of some 250,000 distinct CDR3 sequences detected, around 34% appear once; the ten largest clones hold under 4.5%. Sequenced sample: axillary lymph node tissue. Receptors were obtained from a female donor with breast cancer. Some clones in this sample may be carry-over from other donors' samples. Both conserved end residues are part of each CDR3. The D gene is left open where the match is weak. For some rows the clone size is stated as once, few or many, or as a class when expanded; others skip it.

j_call: TRBJ2-7
clone_size: many
d_call: TRBD2
v_call: TRBV20-1
cdr3_aa: CSARAGAYEQYF
cdr3_nt: TGCAGTGCTAGGGCGGGGGCCTACGAGCAGTACTTC

j_call: TRBJ1-5
clone_size: many
d_call: TRBD1
v_call: TRBV20-1
cdr3_aa: CSADRGNQPQHF
cdr3_nt: TGCAGTGCCGACAGGGGCAATCAGCCCCAGCATTTT

j_call: TRBJ1-2
clone_size: many
d_call: -
v_call: TRBV20-1
cdr3_aa: CSAPDSPGYTF
cdr3_nt: TGCAGTGCTCCTGACAGCCCCGGCTACACCTTC

j_call: TRBJ1-5
clone_size: many
d_call: -
v_call: TRBV7-8
cdr3_aa: CASSPSTGIGQPQHF
cdr3_nt: TGTGCCAGCAGCCCCTCCACAGGGATTGGTCAGCCCCAGCATTTT

j_call: TRBJ2-1
clone_size: -
d_call: -
v_call: TRBV20-1
cdr3_aa: CSASEGQGSNEQFF
cdr3_nt: TGCAGTGCTAGTGAGGGTCAGGGTTCAAATGAGCAGTTCTTC

j_call: TRBJ2-3
clone_size: once
d_call: TRBD2
v_call: TRBV6-4
cdr3_aa: CAGSERGVSAAPDTQYF
cdr3_nt: TGTGCCGGCAGTGAGCGGGGGGTTTCGGCGGCCCCGGATACGCAGTATTTT

j_call: TRBJ1-2
clone_size: few
d_call: TRBD1
v_call: TRBV28
cdr3_aa: CASSLSGQGANYGYTF
cdr3_nt: TGTGCCAGCAGTCTAAGCGGACAGGGCGCTAACTATGGCTACACCTTC

j_call: TRBJ1-6
clone_size: many
d_call: -
v_call: TRBV5-6
cdr3_aa: CASSLWGPNSPLHF
cdr3_nt: TGTGCCAGCAGCTTATGGGGTCCTAATTCACCCCTCCACTTT

j_call: TRBJ1-2
clone_size: many
d_call: -
v_call: TRBV11-2
cdr3_aa: CASSPGAGGYTF
cdr3_nt: TGTGCCAGCAGCCCCGGGGCGGGTGGCTACACCTTC

j_call: TRBJ2-5
clone_size: -
d_call: TRBD2
v_call: TRBV6-6
cdr3_aa: CASSHAGDLTQYF
cdr3_nt: TGTGCCAGCAGTCACGCGGGGGACTTGACCCAGTACTTC

j_call: TRBJ2-1
clone_size: many
d_call: TRBD2
v_call: TRBV7-8
cdr3_aa: CASSPLAGVRGEQFF
cdr3_nt: TGTGCCAGCAGCCCCCTGGCGGGGGTTAGGGGTGAGCAGTTCTTC

j_call: TRBJ2-3
clone_size: -
d_call: TRBD2
v_call: TRBV5-5
cdr3_aa: CASAGLAGRTDTQYF
cdr3_nt: TGCGCCAGCGCCGGACTAGCGGGGCGCACAGATACGCAGTATTTT

j_call: TRBJ1-2
clone_size: many
d_call: -
v_call: TRBV5-6
cdr3_aa: CASSLVVRQFYGYTF
cdr3_nt: TGTGCCAGCAGCTTGGTGGTTAGGCAATTCTATGGCTACACCTTC

j_call: TRBJ1-3
clone_size: many
d_call: TRBD1
v_call: TRBV30
cdr3_aa: CATRASDRSRNTIYF
cdr3_nt: TGTGCCACAAGAGCCTCGGACAGGAGTAGGAACACCATATATTTT

j_call: TRBJ2-1
clone_size: -
d_call: TRBD1
v_call: TRBV20-1
cdr3_aa: CSANLTSDRAGKGEQFF
cdr3_nt: TGCAGTGCTAATCTTACCTCGGACAGGGCGGGGAAAGGGGAGCAGTTCTTC

j_call: TRBJ1-2
clone_size: -
d_call: TRBD1
v_call: TRBV20-1
cdr3_aa: CSARGTGTGGNYGYTF
cdr3_nt: TGCAGTGCTAGAGGGACCGGGACAGGGGGCAACTATGGCTACACCTTC

j_call: TRBJ2-2
clone_size: -
d_call: -
v_call: TRBV7-8
cdr3_aa: CASSSEGGEGGELFF
cdr3_nt: TGTGCCAGCAGCAGTGAGGGCGGGGAAGGCGGGGAGCTGTTTTTT

j_call: TRBJ2-5
clone_size: -
d_call: -
v_call: TRBV20-1
cdr3_aa: CSAEGDQPQYF
cdr3_nt: TGCAGTGCGGAGGGTGACCAGCCCCAGTACTTC

j_call: TRBJ2-7
clone_size: -
d_call: -
v_call: TRBV19
cdr3_aa: CASMMGPGEQYF
cdr3_nt: TGTGCCAGTATGATGGGACCGGGTGAGCAGTACTTC

j_call: TRBJ2-3
clone_size: few
d_call: -
v_call: TRBV6-6
cdr3_aa: CASSHSGVGGSTDTQYF
cdr3_nt: TGTGCCAGCAGTCACTCGGGAGTAGGAGGGAGCACAGATACGCAGTATTTT

j_call: TRBJ2-6
clone_size: -
d_call: TRBD2
v_call: TRBV7-2
cdr3_aa: CASSQAGLAGGPGANVLTF
cdr3_nt: TGTGCCAGCAGCCAAGCGGGACTAGCGGGGGGGCCTGGGGCCAACGTCCTGACTTTC

j_call: TRBJ2-7
clone_size: -
d_call: TRBD1
v_call: TRBV27
cdr3_aa: CASSPGQGNKPQYF
cdr3_nt: TGTGCCAGCAGTCCTGGACAGGGGAACAAGCCTCAGTACTTC

j_call: TRBJ1-6
clone_size: many
d_call: TRBD1
v_call: TRBV15
cdr3_aa: CATSREDRVYSPLHF
cdr3_nt: TGTGCCACCAGCAGAGAAGACAGGGTGTATTCACCCCTCCACTTT

j_call: TRBJ1-2
clone_size: -
d_call: -
v_call: TRBV5-1
cdr3_aa: CASSLDNRNYGYTF
cdr3_nt: TGCGCCAGCAGCTTGGACAACAGGAACTATGGCTACACCTTC

j_call: TRBJ1-3
clone_size: -
d_call: -
v_call: TRBV12-3/TRBV12-4
cdr3_aa: CASSPPTGDSGNTIYF
cdr3_nt: TGTGCCAGCTCACCACCCACTGGGGACTCTGGAAACACCATATATTTT

j_call: TRBJ2-3
clone_size: few
d_call: TRBD2
v_call: TRBV14
cdr3_aa: CASSRLAGGITDTQYF
cdr3_nt: TGTGCCAGCAGTCGGCTAGCGGGGGGAATCACAGATACGCAGTATTTT

j_call: TRBJ1-5
clone_size: -
d_call: TRBD1
v_call: TRBV20-1
cdr3_aa: CSASRGQGNQPQHF
cdr3_nt: TGCAGTGCTAGCCGAGGACAGGGAAACCAGCCCCAGCATTTT

j_call: TRBJ1-2
clone_size: many
d_call: -
v_call: TRBV20-1
cdr3_aa: CSASLGKYGYTF
cdr3_nt: TGCAGTGCTAGTTTGGGGAAGTACGGCTACACCTTC

j_call: TRBJ1-5
clone_size: many
d_call: -
v_call: TRBV25-1
cdr3_aa: CASSAPTGPQHF
cdr3_nt: TGTGCCAGCAGTGCGCCGACAGGGCCCCAGCATTTT

j_call: TRBJ2-2
clone_size: -
d_call: -
v_call: TRBV7-9
cdr3_aa: CASSLLGPNTGELFF
cdr3_nt: TGTGCCAGCAGCTTACTGGGACCGAACACCGGGGAGCTGTTTTTT

j_call: TRBJ2-5
clone_size: -
d_call: TRBD2
v_call: TRBV7-9
cdr3_aa: CASSSKWGGVETQYF
cdr3_nt: TGTGCCAGCAGCTCCAAGTGGGGGGGTGTCGAGACCCAGTACTTC

j_call: TRBJ2-2
clone_size: -
d_call: -
v_call: TRBV20-1
cdr3_aa: CSASGGQLTGELFF
cdr3_nt: TGCAGTGCTAGTGGTGGACAACTAACCGGGGAGCTGTTTTTT

j_call: TRBJ2-2
clone_size: many
d_call: -
v_call: TRBV30
cdr3_aa: CAWTAQGFGELFF
cdr3_nt: TGTGCCTGGACCGCGCAAGGGTTCGGGGAGCTGTTTTTT

j_call: TRBJ2-4
clone_size: -
d_call: TRBD1
v_call: TRBV7-8
cdr3_aa: CASSTSGQGVNTQYF
cdr3_nt: TGTGCCAGCAGCACGTCGGGACAGGGGGTAAACACTCAGTACTTC

j_call: TRBJ2-6
clone_size: few
d_call: -
v_call: TRBV20-1
cdr3_aa: CSAREGSSGANVLTF
cdr3_nt: TGCAGTGCTAGAGAGGGGTCCTCTGGGGCCAACGTCCTGACTTTC

j_call: TRBJ2-7
clone_size: many
d_call: TRBD1
v_call: TRBV7-9
cdr3_aa: CASSQHGTAFSYEQYF
cdr3_nt: TGTGCCAGCAGCCAGCACGGGACAGCATTTTCCTACGAGCAGTACTTC

j_call: TRBJ1-2
clone_size: once
d_call: -
v_call: TRBV2
cdr3_aa: CASSDLFRVKPSTYGYTF
cdr3_nt: TGTGCCAGCAGTGATCTTTTTAGGGTAAAGCCTTCCACTTATGGCTACACCTTC

j_call: TRBJ2-3
clone_size: many
d_call: -
v_call: TRBV2
cdr3_aa: CASSGGVTDTQYF
cdr3_nt: TGTGCCAGCAGTGGCGGGGTCACAGATACGCAGTATTTT